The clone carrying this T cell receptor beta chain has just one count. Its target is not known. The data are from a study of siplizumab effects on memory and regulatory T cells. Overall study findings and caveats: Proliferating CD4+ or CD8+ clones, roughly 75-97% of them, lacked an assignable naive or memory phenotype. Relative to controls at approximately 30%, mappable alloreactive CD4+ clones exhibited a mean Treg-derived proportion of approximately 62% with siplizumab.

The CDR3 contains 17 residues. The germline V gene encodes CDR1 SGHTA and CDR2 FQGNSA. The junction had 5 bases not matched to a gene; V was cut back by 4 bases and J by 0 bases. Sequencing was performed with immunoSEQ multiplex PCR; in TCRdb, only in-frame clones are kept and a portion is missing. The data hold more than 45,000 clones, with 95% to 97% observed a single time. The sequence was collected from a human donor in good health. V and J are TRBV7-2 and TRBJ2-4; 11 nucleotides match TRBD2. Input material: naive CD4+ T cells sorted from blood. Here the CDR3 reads CASSSRLAGLAKNIQYF. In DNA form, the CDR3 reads TGTGCCAGCAGCTCCCGACTAGCGGGGTTAGCCAAAAACATTCAGTACTTC.